One sample yielded the 27 T cell receptor beta chains listed below, sequenced in a study of CD8+CD57+ T cells in acquired aplastic anemia (dated by TCRdb to between 2018 and 2020). Sequencing was carried out with an Illumina HiSeq 2000. Profiling of TCR beta VDJ combinations and CDR3 sequences used genomic DNA as the template. TCRdb reprocessing: public reads trimmed at Q25 with fastp, clones called with MiXCR, in-frame beta chains kept. Rows matching on CDR3 protein sequence are summarized as one entry with the most common DNA and genes. Here the sample has about 270,000 distinct CDR3 sequences; roughly half occur a single time. The ten largest clones take up 8% of the sample. The sample taken for sequencing was sorted CD4+, CD8+, or CD8+CD57+ T cells (not recorded which) from PBMCs. These receptor sequences come from a human donor with severe aplastic anemia or a healthy control (not recorded which).

This clonotype was detected many times. V is TRBV19 and J is TRBJ1-1; D is perhaps TRBD1 (6 bases). This CDR3 contains 14 residues. Between the trimmed V and J ends, which lost 4 bases and 0 bases, there was a span of 9 bases. Germline V lookup: CDR1 LNHDA, CDR2 SQIVND (reference sequence). The DNA for the CDR3 is TGTGCCAGTAGTAACAGGGCCTTGAACACTGAAGCTTTCTTT. This encodes CASSNRALNTEAFF.

This clonotype was found once. The chain joins TRBV10-3 to TRBJ2-7; D is possibly TRBD1 or TRBD2 (5 bases each). V shed 3 bases and J shed 7 bases, with 13 bases lying between them. The CDR3 has 13 amino acids. CDR1 is ENHRY, CDR2 SYGVKD, per germline. CDR3 nucleotide sequence: TGTGCCATCAGTGACCAATGGGGGACGGAGCAGTACTTC. Translation gives CAISDQWGTEQYF.

This clonotype was detected many times. The chain uses TRBV5-1 and TRBJ1-1; the D is unclear. Germline-derived CDR1 and CDR2 are SGHRS and YFSETQ. V was pared by 2 bases and J by 1 base, with 9 bases between. The CDR3 runs to 14 residues. CDR3 DNA sequence: TGCGCCAGCAGCTTTACGCCCCGGAACACTGAAGCTTTCTTT. It encodes CASSFTPRNTEAFF. Combining the CDR3 with reference TRBV5-1 and TRBJ1-1 gives the whole variable domain KAGVTQTPRYLIKTRGQQVTLSCSPISGHRSVSWYQQTPGQGLQFLFEYFSETQRNKGNFPGRFSGRQFSNSRSEMNVSTLELGDSALYLCASSFTPRNTEAFFGQGTRLTVV.

This clonotype was counted many times. The chain is built from TRBV20-1 and TRBJ2-7; D ambiguous. Trimming removed 6 bases at V and 3 bases at J, with 9 bases between. The germline gives CDR1 DFQATT, CDR2 SNEGSKA (reference sequence). The CDR3 is 11 amino acids. CDR3: CSADLSYEQYF. The CDR3 region has the DNA TGCAGTGCGGACCTCAGCTACGAGCAGTACTTC.

In this sample, this clonotype turned up many times. The V and J genes are TRBV3-1 and TRBJ2-7; D possibly corresponds to TRBD1 (5 bases). With 2 bases removed from V and 7 bases from J, the gap between germline ends came to 15 bases. Germline CDR1 reads LGHDT; CDR2 reads YNNKEL (reference sequence). The CDR3 is 14 residues long. The chain's CDR3 is CASSQKAGHWEQYF. In nucleotides, the CDR3 is TGTGCCAGCAGCCAAAAGGCCGGACACTGGGAGCAGTACTTC.

The chain is built from TRBV9 and TRBJ1-4; perhaps TRBD1 as D (6 bases). The V end was cut by 4 bases, the J end by 5 bases, with 18 bases between. CDR1 SGDLS and CDR2 YYNGEE come from the germline V gene. The CDR3 runs to 16 residues. CDR3 loop: CASSPFLDSPNEKLFF. In DNA, the CDR3 is TGTGCCAGCAGCCCGTTTTTGGACAGCCCAAATGAAAAACTGTTTTTT.

The chain combines TRBV4-3 with TRBJ2-2; D perhaps matches TRBD2 (7 bases). Trimming cost V 0 bases and J 6 bases, with 17 bases left between them. Germline V gene lookup returns CDR1 LGHNA and CDR2 YSLEER. CDR3 size: 17 residues. The CDR3 region is CASSQDPGGGDAGELFF. The DNA for the CDR3 is TGCGCCAGCAGCCAAGATCCGGGGGGCGGTGACGCCGGGGAGCTGTTTTTT.

Ten or more counts support this clonotype. The chain links TRBV7-8 to TRBJ2-3, with D perhaps being TRBD1 or TRBD2 (5 bases each). Per germline, CDR1 SGHVS and CDR2 FQNEAQ. Trimming took 4 bases from V and 4 from J, leaving 12 bases between them. The CDR3 loop spans 14 amino acids. CDR3 region: CASSSPGGPDTQYF. For the CDR3, the DNA is TGTGCCAGCAGCTCACCTGGGGGTCCAGATACGCAGTATTTT.

In nucleotides, the CDR3 is TGTGCCAGCACCCCGGGGACGACGCGCTACACCTTC. It codes for CASTPGTTRYTF. The rearrangement links TRBV2 to TRBJ1-2; the D gene is possibly TRBD1 (5 bases). From germline, CDR1 is SNHLY and CDR2 FYNNEI. With 7 bases removed from V and 9 bases from J, the gap between germline ends came to 15 bases. The CDR3 has 12 amino acids.

A remark on this clonotype: The junction departs from germline at one end; a sequencing error may be responsible. The rearrangement links TRBV5-1 to TRBJ1-2; D remains unclear. The CDR3 sequence is 12 residues long. Germline lookup yields CDR1 SGHRS and CDR2 YFSETQ. The CDR3 region has the DNA TGTGCCAGCAGCTCCACGAACTATGGCTACACCTTC. This gives the protein CASSSTNYGYTF.

This clonotype showed up many times. The rearrangement uses TRBV5-1 and TRBJ1-6; D might be TRBD1 (6 bases). The CDR3 runs 15 residues. V was shortened by 0 bases and J by 7 bases, with 11 bases between the two germline ends. Germline V gene sequence: CDR1 SGHRS, CDR2 YFSETQ. In DNA form, the CDR3 reads TGCGCCAGCAGCTTGGCACAGGGAGGGAATTCACCCCTCCACTTT. This gives the protein CASSLAQGGNSPLHF.

The chain joins TRBV20-1 to TRBJ1-5; D gene uncertain. Trimming took 0 bases from V and 0 from J, leaving 9 bases between them. CDR1 is DFQATT and CDR2 is SNEGSKA in the germline V gene (reference sequence). The CDR3 runs to 15 residues. The CDR3 protein is CSARDSLYSNQPQHF. CDR3 nucleotide sequence: TGCAGTGCTAGAGATTCCCTTTATAGCAATCAGCCCCAGCATTTT.

CDR3 protein: CSATGDVVSYEQYF. The DNA of the CDR3 is TGCAGTGCCACCGGGGACGTAGTATCCTACGAGCAGTACTTC. The V gene is TRBV20-1, the J gene TRBJ2-7; D is perhaps TRBD1 or TRBD2 (5 bases each). CDR1 and CDR2 (germline): DFQATT, SNEGSKA (reference sequence). This CDR3 comprises 14 residues. The ends were cut back, 6 bases at V and 1 base at J, with 16 bases in the middle.

The genes are TRBV9 and TRBJ2-7, with unresolved D. CDR1 and CDR2 from the germline V gene are SGDLS and YYNGEE. CDR3 length: 12 residues. Trimming removed 0 bases at V and 4 bases at J, with 5 bases between. CDR3 DNA: TGTGCCAGCAGCGTAGACTTTTACGAGCAGTACTTC. Protein: CASSVDFYEQYF.

The rearrangement links TRBV7-2 to TRBJ2-5, with TRBD2 matching 8 bases. The trim removed 0 bases at V and 6 bases at J, leaving 18 bases unmatched. The germline gives CDR1 SGHTA, CDR2 FQGNSA. There are 19 residues in the CDR3. CDR3 loop: CASSLAPPAGATRSKTQYF. The DNA for the CDR3 is TGTGCCAGCAGCTTAGCGCCCCCAGCGGGGGCCACCAGGTCGAAGACCCAGTACTTC.

This sequence joins TRBV25-1 and TRBJ1-1; TRBD1 is a possible D gene (6 bases). The CDR3 is 13 residues long. Germline V gene lookup returns CDR1 MGHDK and CDR2 SYGVNS. V was clipped by 2 bases and J by 6 bases, with 10 bases between them. Here the CDR3 DNA reads TGTGCCAGCAGTGAACAAGGGGGAGCTGAAGCTTTCTTT. Translated, it gives CASSEQGGAEAFF.

For this clonotype: At one end the junction does not follow the germline gene, possibly because of a read error. This chain links TRBV7-9 with TRBJ1-5; D is possibly TRBD1 (6 bases). CDR3 length: 14 amino acids. Germline V lookup: CDR1 SEHNR, CDR2 FQNEAQ (reference sequence). The CDR3, as DNA: TGCGCCAGCAGCCAAGATCTTAAACAGGGTCCCCAGCATTTT. It encodes CASSQDLKQGPQHF. The full variable domain, its missing parts supplied by reference TRBV7-9 and TRBJ1-5, is DTGVSQNPRHKITKRGQNVTFRCDPISEHNRLYWYRQTLGQGPEFLTYFQNEAQLEKSRLLSDRFSAERPKGSFSTLEIQRTEQGDSAMYLCASSQDLKQGPQHFGDGTRLSIL.

The chain couples TRBV5-5 to TRBJ2-7, with TRBD2 identical over 10 bases. With V trimmed by 0 bases and J by 0 bases, 6 bases remained unmatched. The germline CDR1 and CDR2 sequences are SGHKS and YYEKEE (reference sequence). The CDR3 consists of 17 residues. The CDR3, as DNA: TGTGCCAGCAGCTTGGGAATTCAGCGGGGGGGCTCCTACGAGCAGTACTTC. Its protein product is CASSLGIQRGGSYEQYF.

This clonotype was observed at least ten times. J is TRBJ2-3 and V is TRBV19; TRBD1 is a possible D gene (5 bases). This CDR3 spans 16 amino acids. Germline CDR1 is LNHDA and CDR2 is SQIVND (reference sequence). V was cut by 5 bases and J by 2 bases, with 17 bases left in between. The CDR3 loop reads CASSSTERILTDTQYF. DNA of the CDR3: TGTGCCAGTAGTTCGACAGAACGTATCCTCACAGATACGCAGTATTTT.

The chain combines TRBV7-3 with TRBJ2-2, with TRBD1 as a possible D gene (6 bases). The CDR3 contains 15 residues. Trimming took off 5 bases at V and 1 base at J, with 11 bases between the two ends. CDR1 is SGHTA and CDR2 is FQGTGA in the germline V gene. The CDR3 DNA sequence: TGTGCCAGCAGCGTGGGACAAATGAACACCGGGGAGCTGTTTTTT. Translation: CASSVGQMNTGELFF.

V gene TRBV7-4 combines with J gene TRBJ2-7, with D maybe TRBD1 (6 bases). Germline values: CDR1 SGHVT, CDR2 SQSDAQ. The CDR3 sequence is 12 residues long. V lost 7 bases to trimming and J lost 6 bases, with 13 bases between them. DNA for the CDR3: TGTGCCAGCACCACAGGGAGTGGCGAGCAGTACTTC. Its translation: CASTTGSGEQYF. Filled out from reference TRBV7-4 and TRBJ2-7, the complete variable domain reads GAGVSQSPRYKVAKRGRDVALRCDSISGHVTLYWYRQTLGQGSEVLTYSQSDAQRDKSGRPSGRFSAERPERSVSTLKIQRTEQGDSAVYLCASTTGSGEQYFGPGTRLTVT.

The V call is TRBV7-2, the J call TRBJ2-1, with D perhaps matching TRBD2 (5 bases). Trimming pared 1 base from V and 14 bases from J, leaving 12 bases between. This CDR3 has 12 residues. CDR1 and CDR2 (germline): SGHTA, FQGNSA. This CDR3 is CASSLGTPEEFF. The CDR3 nucleotides are TGTGCCAGCAGCTTAGGGACCCCGGAGGAGTTCTTC. The entire variable domain, with the rest obtained from reference TRBV7-2 and TRBJ2-1, is as follows: GAGVSQSPSNKVTEKGKDVELRCDPISGHTALYWYRQSLGQGLEFLIYFQGNSAPDKSGLPSDRFSAERTGGSVSTLTIQRTQQEDSAVYLCASSLGTPEEFFGPGTRLTVL.

There are a few counts of this clonotype. A much bigger clone sits one base away, suggesting this may be a read error. The chain couples TRBV6-5 to TRBJ1-5; the D gene is possibly TRBD1 (6 bases). The V gene's germline CDR1 is MNHEY and CDR2 SVGAGI. This CDR3 is 13 amino acids long. The CDR3 DNA is TGTGCCAGCAGTTCCGTACAGGGCCAGCCCCAGAATTTT. Protein sequence: CASSSVQGQPQNF.

This clonotype was counted ten times or more. The chain links TRBV20-1 to TRBJ2-3; the match to TRBD2 covers 8 bases. This CDR3 has 15 residues. The junction had 13 bases not matched to a gene; V was cut back by 7 bases and J by 4 bases. Looked up from germline, CDR1 is DFQATT and CDR2 is SNEGSKA (reference sequence). The CDR3 reads CSVLSRIAGPDTQYF. The DNA of the CDR3 is TGCAGTGTTCTCTCCCGGATAGCGGGGCCAGATACGCAGTATTTT.

The sample holds many counts of this clonotype. The chain couples TRBV9 to TRBJ1-1; 7 nucleotides line up with TRBD1. Germline CDR1 SGDLS, CDR2 YYNGEE. With V trimmed by 0 bases and J by 6 bases, 8 bases remained unmatched. The CDR3 is 15 residues long. CDR3 region: CASSVDDRVLSEAFF. CDR3 nucleotide sequence: TGTGCCAGCAGCGTAGATGACAGGGTTTTGTCTGAAGCTTTCTTT. The full variable domain, in which reference TRBV9 and TRBJ1-1 provide the parts outside the CDR3, is DSGVTQTPKHLITATGQRVTLRCSPRSGDLSVYWYQQSLDQGLQFLIQYYNGEERAKGNILERFSAQQFPDLHSELNLSSLELGDSALYFCASSVDDRVLSEAFFGQGTRLTVV.

The CDR3 is CASRADRDSGYTF. The CDR3 DNA sequence: TGTGCCAGCAGAGCCGACAGGGACTCTGGCTACACCTTC. V is TRBV2 and J is TRBJ1-2, with 7 bases fitting TRBD1. V dropped 6 bases and J dropped 7; count of bases not matched to a gene: 8. In germline, CDR1 is SNHLY, CDR2 FYNNEI. This CDR3 contains 13 residues.

This chain connects TRBV5-6 to TRBJ1-1; 7 bases map to TRBD1. Germline loops: CDR1 SGHDT, CDR2 YYEEEE. The V and J ends lost 5 bases and 8 bases, in that order; junction bases with no gene match: 3. The CDR3 is 11 residues long. In DNA, the CDR3 is TGTGCCAGCAGATTGACAGGGGAAGCTTTCTTT. The encoded protein is CASRLTGEAFF.